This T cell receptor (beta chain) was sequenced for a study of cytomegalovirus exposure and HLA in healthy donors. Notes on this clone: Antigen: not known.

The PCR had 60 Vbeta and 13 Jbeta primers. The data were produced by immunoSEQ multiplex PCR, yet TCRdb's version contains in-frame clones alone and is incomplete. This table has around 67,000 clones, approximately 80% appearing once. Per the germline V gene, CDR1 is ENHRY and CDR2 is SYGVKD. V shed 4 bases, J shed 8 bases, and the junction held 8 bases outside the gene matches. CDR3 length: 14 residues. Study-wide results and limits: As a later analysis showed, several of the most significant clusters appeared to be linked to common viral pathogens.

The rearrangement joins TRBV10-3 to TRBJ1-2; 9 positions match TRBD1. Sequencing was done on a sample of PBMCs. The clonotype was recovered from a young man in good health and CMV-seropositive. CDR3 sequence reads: CAISGRGQGSGYTF. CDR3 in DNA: TGTGCCATCAGTGGTAGGGGACAGGGAAGCGGCTACACCTTC.